The rows below give T cell receptor beta chains drawn from one sample of a study of blood T cell repertoires in COVID-19. Repertoires were generated with immunoSEQ multiplex PCR, while TCRdb's copy carries only in-frame clones and drops some. There are around 260,000 clones in the sample; approximately 85% occur only once, and 10% to 15% lies in the top ten. The sample taken for sequencing was peripheral blood. All receptors derive from a human donor in a cohort sampled during active COVID-19. Each CDR3 is given with its conserved first and last residue. Each record gives: J gene, clone size, D gene, V gene, CDR3 DNA, CDR3 protein. The D gene is left open where the match is weak. Rows give clone size only sometimes, using once, few, many, or a class for an expanded clone.

>TRBJ2-2|.|TRBD2|TRBV9
TGTGCCAGCAGCGCTCCAGCGGGAGGGAACACCGGGGAGCTGTTTTTT
CASSAPAGGNTGELFF
>TRBJ2-2|.|TRBD2|TRBV10-2
TGCGCCAGCCTTCGACTAGCGGGAGTATTCGTAAACACCGGGGAGCTGTTTTTT
CASLRLAGVFVNTGELFF
>TRBJ2-1|.|TRBD2|TRBV14
TGTGCCAGCAGCCAAGTTGCGGGAGCCCCTTTGCGGCAGTTCTTC
CASSQVAGAPLRQFF
>TRBJ1-2|.|.|TRBV19
TGTGCCAGTAGTATAGATTCTAGCACCTATGGCTACACCTTC
CASSIDSSTYGYTF
>TRBJ2-6|.|.|TRBV3-1/TRBV3-2
TGTGCCAGCAGCCACCGAGGGAGGTCTGGGGCCAACGTCCTGACTTTC
CASSHRGRSGANVLTF
>TRBJ2-5|.|TRBD1|TRBV5-4
TGTGCCAGCACCACCGGGACAGGGGAAGAGACCCAGTACTTC
CASTTGTGEETQYF
>TRBJ1-4|.|TRBD1|TRBV5-6
TGTGCCAGCAGTTTTGGACAGGGAACTGAAAAACTGTTTTTT
CASSFGQGTEKLFF
>TRBJ2-1|.|TRBD2|TRBV28
TGTGCCAGCAGTTCTAGCGGGACCTACAATGAGCAGTTCTTC
CASSSSGTYNEQFF
>TRBJ1-2|.|TRBD1|TRBV4-1
TGCGCCAGCAGCCTAGACTGGCAGGGGGGTGCCGGAAGGGGCTACACCTTC
CASSLDWQGGAGRGYTF
>TRBJ2-7|.|.|TRBV7-2
TGTGCCAGCAGCACAGAATTGTACGAGCAGTACTTC
CASSTELYEQYF
>TRBJ2-7|.|TRBD2|TRBV7-9
TGTGCCAGCAGCACTGGGGCTAGCGGGAACTACGAGCAGTACTTC
CASSTGASGNYEQYF
>TRBJ2-3|.|.|TRBV4-2
TGTGCCAGCAGCCAAGGAATGGGAGGCGATACGCAGTATTTT
CASSQGMGGDTQYF
>TRBJ1-3|.|TRBD1|TRBV25-1
TGTGCCAGCAGTGAATTAATGGGACAGGGAACTGGAAACACCATATATTTT
CASSELMGQGTGNTIYF
>TRBJ2-4|.|.|TRBV5-1
TGCGCCAGCAGCGATGGACAGTCAGGGATTCAGTACTTC
CASSDGQSGIQYF
>TRBJ2-1|once|.|TRBV6-4
TGTGCCAGCACTCGACTTTCGAGCTCCTACAATGAGCAGTTCTTC
CASTRLSSSYNEQFF
>TRBJ1-6|.|TRBD1|TRBV28
TGTGCCAGCAGCCCCAGGGGGGTGGGGGCTAATTCACCCCTCCACTTT
CASSPRGVGANSPLHF
>TRBJ1-2|.|.|TRBV12-3/TRBV12-4
TGTGCCAGCAGTTTCCTCGGCTATGGCTACACCTTC
CASSFLGYGYTF
>TRBJ2-3|.|.|TRBV28
TGTGCCAGCAGTTCCTCGACAGGTACGCAGTATTTT
CASSSSTGTQYF
>TRBJ1-1|.|.|TRBV10-3
TGTGCCATCAAAGGACTCCTGAGCACTGAAGCTTTCTTT
CAIKGLLSTEAFF
>TRBJ2-7|.|.|TRBV5-5
TGTGCCAGCAGCTTCCCTTACGGTTACGAGCAGTACTTC
CASSFPYGYEQYF
>TRBJ2-2|once|.|TRBV9
TGTGCCAGCAGCGTAGATGAGTTCACCGGGGAGCTGTTTTTT
CASSVDEFTGELFF
>TRBJ2-3|once|.|TRBV5-4
TGTGCCAGCAGCTTGATGCTAGCTCAATCAGATACGCAGTATTTT
CASSLMLAQSDTQYF
>TRBJ2-7|.|.|TRBV9
TGTGCCAGCAGCGTAGGGGCGGGGTACGAGCAGTACTTC
CASSVGAGYEQYF
>TRBJ2-1|.|.|TRBV7-6
TGTGCCAGCAGCTATGGGCCCTACAATGAGCAGTTCTTC
CASSYGPYNEQFF
>TRBJ2-7|once|TRBD2|TRBV11-3
TGTGCCAGCAGCTTAGATCTATTAAAGGAGGGACTAGCGGGAGGCTACGAGCAGTACTTC
CASSLDLLKEGLAGGYEQYF
>TRBJ2-1|.|.|TRBV18
TGTGCCAGCTCCCCGCCGGAGGGGCAAGGGATGGCCAATGAGCAGTTCTTC
CASSPPEGQGMANEQFF
>TRBJ2-2|few|.|TRBV20-1
TGCAGTGCTAGTTTCCCTAACACCGGGGAGCTGTTTTTT
CSASFPNTGELFF
>TRBJ1-2|.|.|TRBV2
TGTGCCAGCAGTGAAGACCAGTTCCCCTCTAACTATGGCTACACCTTC
CASSEDQFPSNYGYTF
>TRBJ2-1|.|TRBD1|TRBV7-2
TGTGCCAGCAGCTTAGCTGACAGGGTAGATAAAAAGTTCTTC
CASSLADRVDKKFF
>TRBJ2-2|.|.|TRBV5-1
TGCGCCAGCCGGCCGAATAGCCCCGGGGAGCTGTTTTTT
CASRPNSPGELFF
>TRBJ1-3|.|TRBD1|TRBV4-3
TGCGCCAGCAGCCAAAAAGTAATACAGGGGACTGGAAACACCATATATTTT
CASSQKVIQGTGNTIYF
>TRBJ2-5|.|TRBD2|TRBV5-6
TGTGCCAGCTCTTCGCTGCGGGAGGATCGGAAGACCCAGTACTTC
CASSSLREDRKTQYF
>TRBJ1-5|.|.|TRBV7-2
TGTGCCAGCAGCAGAGTCGGGCAGGGCGCGAGCAATCAGCCCCAGCATTTT
CASSRVGQGASNQPQHF
>TRBJ2-7|.|TRBD2|TRBV16
TGTGCCAGCAGCCAGCTAACTAGCGGACGTTCCTACGAGCAGTACTTC
CASSQLTSGRSYEQYF
>TRBJ2-3|.|TRBD2|TRBV15
TGTGCCACCAGCGGCTTAGAGCCTAGCGGGACCCGACAAGGCCACACAGATACGCAGTATTTT
CATSGLEPSGTRQGHTDTQYF
>TRBJ1-2|.|TRBD1|TRBV9
TGTGCCAGCAGCGCAACAGGGGGAGTTAACTATGGCTACACCTTC
CASSATGGVNYGYTF
>TRBJ2-7|.|.|TRBV4-1
TGCGCCAGCAGCCAAGATGAAGGACACCTAGACGAGCAGTACTTC
CASSQDEGHLDEQYF
>TRBJ2-1|.|.|TRBV6-5
TGTGCCAGCCGCGGCTACTCCTACAATGAGCAGTTCTTC
CASRGYSYNEQFF
>TRBJ2-6|.|TRBD2|TRBV27
TGTGCCAGCAGTTTCGGCCCTCTAGCGGGAGTCACCTCTGGGGCCAACGTCCTGACTTTC
CASSFGPLAGVTSGANVLTF
>TRBJ1-1|once|.|TRBV29-1
TGCAGCGTTCCCCGGCAGGGAGGCGATGAAGCTTTCTTT
CSVPRQGGDEAFF
>TRBJ1-2|once|TRBD1|TRBV2
TGTGCCAGCAGTAGACAGGGGCTCGACTATGGCTACACCTTC
CASSRQGLDYGYTF
>TRBJ2-2|.|.|TRBV18
TGTGCCAGCTCACCTCAGGTCCGACTAAACACCGGGGAGCTGTTTTTT
CASSPQVRLNTGELFF
>TRBJ1-2|.|TRBD1|TRBV5-1
TGCGCCAGCAGCTTGGCCGGGGACAGCCCCTATGGCTACACCTTC
CASSLAGDSPYGYTF
>TRBJ1-5|.|.|TRBV6-5
TGTGCCAGCAGCCTCAGTTTCAATCAGCCCCAGCATTTT
CASSLSFNQPQHF
>TRBJ2-2|.|TRBD2|TRBV27
TGTGCCAGCAGTATACTCCGACTAGCGGGGGCGACGAACACCGGGGAGCTGTTTTTT
CASSILRLAGATNTGELFF
>TRBJ1-2|few|.|TRBV19
TGTGCCAGTAGTCCCTCGACAGTTTATGGCTACACCTTC
CASSPSTVYGYTF
>TRBJ1-1|.|.|TRBV7-9
TGTGCCAGCAGCCACAGGGCGACCTTGAACACTGAAGCTTTCTTT
CASSHRATLNTEAFF
>TRBJ2-3|.|.|TRBV18
TGTGCCAGCTCACCACCCCTAGCTTCGGATACGCAGTATTTT
CASSPPLASDTQYF
>TRBJ1-1|.|.|TRBV3-1/TRBV3-2
TGTGCCAGCAGCCAAAAAGGGGGGGGAAACACTGAAGCTTTCTTT
CASSQKGGGNTEAFF
>TRBJ1-1|.|.|TRBV28
TGTGCCACCTCTCCGAGGTACACTGAAGCTTTCTTT
CATSPRYTEAFF
>TRBJ1-1|.|.|TRBV5-5
TGTGCCAGCAGCTTGGCCCCACTCTCTGAAGCTTTCTTT
CASSLAPLSEAFF
>TRBJ2-2|.|TRBD2|TRBV2
TGTGCCAGCAGTGTTAGCGGGATTCCCACCGGGGAGCTGTTTTTT
CASSVSGIPTGELFF
>TRBJ2-1|.|TRBD2|TRBV9
TGTGCCAGCAGCGTCCTTAGCGGGAGCTCCTACAATGAGCAGTTCTTC
CASSVLSGSSYNEQFF
>TRBJ2-3|.|.|TRBV6-2/TRBV6-3
TGTGCCAGCAACCCAATAGCGGTCAGCACAGATACGCAGTATTTT
CASNPIAVSTDTQYF